This T cell receptor (beta chain) is drawn from a study of T cells in Graves' hyperthyroidism and ophthalmopathy (dated by TCRdb to between 2017 and 2020). Turning to the overall study: Peripheral blood samples were taken at the time of initial diagnosis, prior to any treatment. The roughly 100 discovery patients were divided at random into training and test sets in a 7:3 ratio. A discovery cohort of about a hundred patients, approximately 45 with Graves' ophthalmopathy and roughly 59 with stable Graves' hyperthyroidism, was used to find distinguishing TCR V-J signatures. Following sampling, methimazole starting at 30 mg daily was given to hyperthyroidism patients, and high-dose intravenous methylprednisolone was given to ophthalmopathy patients. The study also compared thyroid tissue and blood T-cell repertoires from 6 or 7 Graves' hyperthyroidism patients. Prospective prediction of ophthalmopathy was tested in an independent validation cohort of fewer than 20 hyperthyroidism patients and 17 patients who later progressed to ophthalmopathy. The paper reports TCR Vbeta CDR3 sequencing of some 140 peripheral blood samples: under 45 ophthalmopathy, roughly 80 hyperthyroidism and around 17 progressor patients.

This clonotype was observed at least ten times. It lacks a known antigen. Base qualities are missing; no much larger clone stands one base away. The TCR beta CDR3 regions were amplified from RNA transcripts. A first-round RT-PCR of the TCR CDR3 used the HTBI primer set with the Qiagen OneStep RT-PCR kit. The libraries were constructed in a second round of multiplex PCR and then size-selected and purified. Sequencing of the libraries was done on an Illumina HiSeq2000 using paired-end 100 bp reads. Under the source paper's analysis protocol: Raw data were processed with SOAPnuke, discarding reads with adapters, uncalled bases, mean Phred below 15, or no exact constant-primer or identifier match. High-quality paired reads were merged using COPE v1.2.5, and each unique nucleotide sequence was defined as a clonotype. MiTCR v1.1 was used to align clonotypes to the IMGT TRBV, TRBD and TRBJ reference segments. Only V-J combinations with frequency above 0.0001, covering 99% to 99.2% of repertoires, were analysed. The TCS score was defined as the ratio of F50 (clonal expansion) to E x V (chaos), calculated using BLOSUM62-based TCRdist between CDR3 peptides within each V-J. Welch's t-statistics and random forest reduced around 510 V-J features to around 14, which were used in a naive Bayes classifier (R e1071). TCRdb reanalyzed the raw reads on its own, using fastp at Q25 for trimming and MiXCR for clone calling, and kept in-frame beta chains. CDR3 protein sequences are deduplicated, and each keeps its most common genes and DNA. None of the V and J calls come from the authors' own analysis; TCRdb made them. The sample includes 350,000 to 400,000 distinct CDR3 sequences, with roughly 19% observed a single time. The biggest ten clones account for around 3.4% of the sample.

V loses 5 bases, J loses 3 bases, and the germline ends lie 10 bases apart. From a lookup of the germline V gene, CDR1 and CDR2 are KGHSH and LQKENI. The cysteine opens and the phenylalanine closes a CDR3 of 13 amino acids. The only DNA kept is the CDR3, 39 bases in frame from the first base. Overall results and qualifications from the work: Blood samples also contained most of the expanded thyroid clonotypes (frequency above 0.001), which suggests that blood repertoires may reflect thyroid immune responses. In validation, progression to ophthalmopathy was predicted by the model with 70% to 71% sensitivity and 72% to 85% specificity, a median of about 6.4 months before onset. Sample size was not statistically predetermined, and blinding of investigators to group allocation was not performed. A 13 V-J signature model separated ophthalmopathy from stable hyperthyroidism, with around 88% sensitivity and 81.08% specificity in cross-validation and 80%/75% in testing.

Stable Graves' hyperthyroidism was defined as no progression to ophthalmopathy during 18 months of follow-up. Hyperthyroidism patients were newly diagnosed, with disease duration under 2 months, and aged 18 to 65 years. The study excluded patients with uncontrolled infections, other autoimmune diseases, pregnancy or lactation. Diagnoses were established on the basis of clinical symptoms, serum thyroxine and TRAb, thyroid ultrasound, and orbital computed tomography. PBMCs were separated from roughly 9.3 ml of fresh peripheral blood using Ficoll-Paque density gradient centrifugation. Total RNA was extracted with Trizol reagent, and quality was checked on an Agilent 2100 Bioanalyzer.

This receptor was taken from a woman between 18 and 29 years old with Graves' hyperthyroidism. Sequencing input: blood. Recombination joined TRBV18 with TRBJ2-5; the D gene is perhaps TRBD2, on 5 matching bases. Read as DNA, the sequence is TGTGCCAGCTCAACTAGGACTGAAGAGACCCAGTACTTC. This encodes CASSTRTEETQYF.